The 18 T cell receptor beta chains reported below all come from one sample, sequenced in a study of T-cell reconstitution after alpha-beta-depleted transplantation in children. Unique molecular identifiers tagged the TCRbeta library. In TCRdb, the PCR reads were re-called with MiXCR into one record per CDR3 protein. The sample records some 300,000 distinct CDR3 sequences, about a tenth being singletons. This specimen consisted of PBMCs, obtained before TCRalphabeta/CD19-depleted stem cell transplant. The receptors derive from a boy less than two years old with acute myeloid leukemia, due to receive a stem cell transplant.

In this sample, this clonotype turned up many times. V usage is TRBV5-1 and J usage is TRBJ2-1, with 9 bases identical to TRBD2. The germline V gene encodes CDR1 SGHRS and CDR2 YFSETQ. J lost 5 bases, V lost 1 base, and 4 bases had no gene match. The CDR3 runs to 15 residues. This CDR3 reads CASSLIAGDHNEQFF. The CDR3 bases are TGCGCCAGCAGCTTGATAGCGGGGGACCACAATGAGCAGTTCTTC. The full variable domain, rest sourced from reference TRBV5-1 and TRBJ2-1, is KAGVTQTPRYLIKTRGQQVTLSCSPISGHRSVSWYQQTPGQGLQFLFEYFSETQRNKGNFPGRFSGRQFSNSRSEMNVSTLELGDSALYLCASSLIAGDHNEQFFGPGTRLTVL.

Ten or more counts support this clonotype. V gene TRBV5-4 combines with J gene TRBJ2-3, with TRBD2 matching 7 bases. The CDR3 is 15 amino acids. Germline trimming cut 1 base from V and 2 bases from J; bases unmatched to any gene: 4. Germline values: CDR1 SGHNT, CDR2 YYREEE (reference sequence). CDR3 region: CASSLPGTNTDTQYF. The CDR3 nucleotides are TGTGCCAGCAGCTTGCCCGGGACTAACACAGATACGCAGTATTTT.

The table lists this clonotype with many counts. The chain joins TRBV7-9 to TRBJ2-1; D call uncertain. The CDR3 has 15 residues. Germline CDR1 is SEHNR and CDR2 is FQNEAQ (reference sequence). V dropped 3 bases and J dropped 8 bases, with 17 bases sitting between them. CDR3 bases: TGTGCCAGCAGCTTGATAGGCCCGGTGGACGATGAGCAGTTCTTC. As protein: CASSLIGPVDDEQFF. The entire variable domain, with the rest obtained from reference TRBV7-9 and TRBJ2-1, is as follows: DTGVSQNPRHKITKRGQNVTFRCDPISEHNRLYWYRQTLGQGPEFLTYFQNEAQLEKSRLLSDRFSAERPKGSFSTLEIQRTEQGDSAMYLCASSLIGPVDDEQFFGPGTRLTVL.

There are many counts of this clonotype. The chain uses TRBV9 and TRBJ1-2, with TRBD1 matching 8 bases. Trimming took 2 bases from V and 4 from J; bases not matched to a gene: 7. In germline, CDR1 is SGDLS, CDR2 YYNGEE. The CDR3 is made up of 15 amino acids. This CDR3 is CASSVGTGYIYGYTF. CDR3 DNA: TGTGCCAGCAGCGTCGGGACAGGTTACATCTATGGCTACACCTTC.

This clonotype appeared many times. V is TRBV7-3 and J is TRBJ2-3; 13 nucleotides agree with TRBD2. Losses at the gene ends were 4 bases for V and 8 bases for J; bases not matched to a gene: 9. The CDR3 has 16 residues. Germline CDR1 is SGHTA and CDR2 is FQGTGA. DNA for the CDR3: TGTGCCAGCAGCTCCCTACTAGCGGGAGGGAGTGGTACGCAGTATTTT. Translated: CASSSLLAGGSGTQYF.

This clonotype was seen many times. As DNA, the CDR3 is TGTGCCAGCAGCCCCATAGCGGGGGAGCAGTACTTC. Its protein is CASSPIAGEQYF. This chain links TRBV7-9 with TRBJ2-7, with TRBD2 matching 8 bases. The CDR3 length is 12 residues. Germline V gives CDR1 SEHNR, CDR2 FQNEAQ (reference sequence). With V trimmed by 5 bases and J by 7 bases, 4 bases remained unmatched.

This clonotype was counted only a few times. The chain couples TRBV12-3 or TRBV12-4 to TRBJ2-6; weak D call: TRBD1 (6 bases). V was clipped by 3 bases and J by 0 bases, with 12 bases between them. The CDR3 length is 17 residues. The CDR3 DNA is TGTGCCAGCAGTTTCGGGACAACCAACTCTGGGGCCAACGTCCTGACTTTC. Translated, it gives CASSFGTTNSGANVLTF.

This sequence joins TRBV11-2 and TRBJ2-1, with 7 bases identical to TRBD1. Germline V lookup: CDR1 SGHAT, CDR2 FQNNGV. The CDR3 has 16 amino acids. Unmatched junction bases numbered 7, after V lost 2 bases and J lost 3 bases. CDR3 amino acids: CASSLRNRGDYNEQFF. The CDR3 DNA reads TGTGCCAGCAGCTTACGAAACAGGGGTGACTACAATGAGCAGTTCTTC. Full variable domain (missing parts from reference TRBV11-2 and TRBJ2-1): EAGVAQSPRYKIIEKRQSVAFWCNPISGHATLYWYQQILGQGPKLLIQFQNNGVVDDSQLPKDRFSAERLKGVDSTLKIQPAKLEDSAVYLCASSLRNRGDYNEQFFGPGTRLTVL.

This clonotype was recorded many times. This chain connects TRBV4-3 to TRBJ2-5; 11 bases are shared with TRBD2. The germline gives CDR1 LGHNA, CDR2 YSLEER. The CDR3 is 15 residues long. J gave up 4 bases and V 5 bases, and 6 bases lay outside the gene matches. CDR3 DNA sequence: TGCGCCAGCAGCTCCCGACTAGCGGGAAGAGAGACCCAGTACTTC. Its translation is CASSSRLAGRETQYF.

This clonotype was recorded many times. This sequence joins TRBV20-1 and TRBJ2-2, with 8 positions matching TRBD2. J gave up 9 bases and V 4 bases, and 10 bases lay outside the gene matches. Germline CDR1 reads DFQATT; CDR2 reads SNEGSKA (reference sequence). This CDR3 spans 14 amino acids. The CDR3 region is CSATPGGHFRELFF. The DNA of the CDR3 is TGCAGTGCTACCCCGGGGGGGCACTTTAGGGAGCTGTTTTTT.

This clonotype was detected a few times. J is TRBJ2-7 and V is TRBV6-5, with D possibly being TRBD1 (6 bases). V was trimmed by 0 bases and J by 6 bases, leaving 18 bases between them. Per germline, CDR1 MNHEY and CDR2 SVGAGI. The CDR3 is made up of 16 amino acids. The CDR3 reads CASSYSRPLRDTEQYF. For the CDR3, the DNA is TGTGCCAGCAGTTACTCGCGACCGTTGAGGGACACCGAGCAGTACTTC.

About this clonotype itself: A read error may produce the germline difference seen at one junction end. V gene TRBV12-3 or TRBV12-4 combines with J gene TRBJ2-1; no firm D call. CDR3 length: 10 residues. The CDR3 region is CASGSNDQFF. The CDR3 DNA reads as TGTGCCAGCGGCAGCAATGACCAGTTCTTC.

This rearrangement joins TRBV12-3 or TRBV12-4 to TRBJ2-7; 11 nucleotides line up with TRBD2. This CDR3 has 15 residues. V shed 6 bases, J shed 5 bases, and the junction held 9 bases outside the gene matches. The CDR3 here is CASSPPSGRSDEQYF. The DNA of the CDR3 is TGTGCCAGCAGCCCTCCTAGCGGGAGGAGCGACGAGCAGTACTTC.

This clonotype was counted ten times or more. V usage is TRBV28 and J usage is TRBJ2-7; 7 bases are shared with TRBD2. Looked up from germline, CDR1 is MDHEN and CDR2 is SYDVKM. V shed 2 bases, J shed 4 bases, and the junction held 2 bases outside the gene matches. The length of the CDR3 is 13 residues. In nucleotides, the CDR3 is TGTGCCAGCAGTTTACTAGCGGTTTACGAGCAGTACTTC. This codes for CASSLLAVYEQYF. The variable domain in full, with the rest retrieved from reference TRBV28 and TRBJ2-7, is DVKVTQSSRYLVKRTGEKVFLECVQDMDHENMFWYRQDPGLGLRLIYFSYDVKMKEKGDIPEGYSVSREKKERFSLILESASTNQTSMYLCASSLLAVYEQYFGPGTRLTVT.

The chain combines TRBV7-2 with TRBJ2-1; D perhaps matches TRBD2 (5 bases). V lost 1 base and J lost 7, with 11 bases in between. The CDR3 runs to 14 residues. CDR1 and CDR2 (germline): SGHTA, FQGNSA. The CDR3 DNA reads TGTGCCAGCAGCTTAGAGAGGACTCTGAATGAGCAGTTCTTC. This sequence encodes CASSLERTLNEQFF.

Ten or more counts support this clonotype. The chain carries TRBV12-3 or TRBV12-4 and TRBJ1-3, with D possibly matching TRBD1 (5 bases). The CDR3 has 14 amino acids. The V gene lost 6 bases and the J gene lost 2 bases, with 11 bases spanning the gap. The CDR3 DNA is TGTGCCAGCAGCCGGGGACGCCCTGGAAACACCATATATTTT. Protein product: CASSRGRPGNTIYF.

The chain couples TRBV7-9 to TRBJ2-1; 13 nucleotides line up with TRBD2. The CDR3 extends over 15 amino acids. Germline CDR1 SEHNR, CDR2 FQNEAQ (reference sequence). Trimming removed 5 bases from V and 5 bases from J; junction bases left unmatched: 3. CDR3 in amino acids: CASSIGTSGDNEQFF. The CDR3 bases are TGTGCCAGCAGCATCGGGACTAGCGGGGACAATGAGCAGTTCTTC.

This clonotype was seen many times. The chain carries TRBV20-1 and TRBJ2-3; D uncertain. V lost 0 bases to trimming and J lost 2 bases, with 15 bases between them. This CDR3 comprises 16 residues. The germline V gene has CDR1 DFQATT and CDR2 SNEGSKA (reference sequence). The CDR3 spells CSARDILVPDTDTQYF. The CDR3 DNA reads TGCAGTGCTAGAGATATTCTAGTGCCCGACACAGATACGCAGTATTTT.